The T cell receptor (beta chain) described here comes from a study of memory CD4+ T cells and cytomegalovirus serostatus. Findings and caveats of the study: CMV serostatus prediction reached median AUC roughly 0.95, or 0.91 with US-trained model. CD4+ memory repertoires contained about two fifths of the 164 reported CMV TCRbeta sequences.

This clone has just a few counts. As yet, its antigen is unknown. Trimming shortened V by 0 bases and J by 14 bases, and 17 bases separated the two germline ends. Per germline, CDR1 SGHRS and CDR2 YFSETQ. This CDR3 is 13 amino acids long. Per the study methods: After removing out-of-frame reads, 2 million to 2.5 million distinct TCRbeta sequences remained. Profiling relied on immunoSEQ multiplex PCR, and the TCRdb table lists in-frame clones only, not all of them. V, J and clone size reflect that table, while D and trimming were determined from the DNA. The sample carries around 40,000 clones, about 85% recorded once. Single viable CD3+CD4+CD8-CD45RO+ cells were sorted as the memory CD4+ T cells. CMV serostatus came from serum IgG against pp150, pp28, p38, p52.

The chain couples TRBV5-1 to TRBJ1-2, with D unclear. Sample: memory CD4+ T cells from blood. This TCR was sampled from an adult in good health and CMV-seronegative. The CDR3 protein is CASSLELMRARTF. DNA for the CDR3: TGCGCCAGCAGCTTGGAGTTGATGAGGGCTAGAACCTTC.